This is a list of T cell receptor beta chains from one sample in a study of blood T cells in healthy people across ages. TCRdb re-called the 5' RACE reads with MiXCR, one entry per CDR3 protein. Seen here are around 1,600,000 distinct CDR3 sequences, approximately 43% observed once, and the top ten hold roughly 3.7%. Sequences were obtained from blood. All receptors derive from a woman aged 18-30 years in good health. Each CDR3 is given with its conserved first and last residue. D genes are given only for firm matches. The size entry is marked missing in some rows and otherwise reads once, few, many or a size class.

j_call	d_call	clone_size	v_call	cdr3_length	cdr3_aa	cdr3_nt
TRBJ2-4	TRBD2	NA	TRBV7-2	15	CASSLEVGRAWEQYF	TGTGCCAGCAGCTTAGAAGTCGGGAGGGCCTGGGAGCAGTACTTC
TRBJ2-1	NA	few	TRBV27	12	CATEGSYNEQFF	TGTGCCACGGAGGGTTCCTACAATGAGCAGTTCTTC
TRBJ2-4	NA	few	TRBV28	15	CASSLGLLSGNIQYF	TGTGCCAGCAGTTTAGGACTGCTGAGTGGGAACATTCAGTACTTC
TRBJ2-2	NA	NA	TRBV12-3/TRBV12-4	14	CASSLGGPGGELFF	TGTGCCAGCAGTTTAGGAGGGCCCGGCGGGGAGCTGTTTTTT
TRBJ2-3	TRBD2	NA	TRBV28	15	CASRQLLAGIDTQYF	TGTGCCAGCAGGCAACTACTAGCGGGAATAGATACGCAGTATTTT
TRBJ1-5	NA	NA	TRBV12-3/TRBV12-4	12	CASSLRAQPQHF	TGTGCCAGCTCTTTAAGGGCTCAGCCCCAGCATTTT
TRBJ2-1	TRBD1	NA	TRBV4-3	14	CASTRDRSYNEQFF	TGCGCCAGCACCCGGGACAGATCCTACAATGAGCAGTTCTTC
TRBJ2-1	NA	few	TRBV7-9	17	CASSLGDGARGRNEQFF	TGTGCCAGCAGCTTAGGGGACGGAGCCCGGGGACGGAATGAGCAGTTCTTC
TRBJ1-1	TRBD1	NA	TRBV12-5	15	CASGLGQGGNTEAFF	TGTGCTAGTGGTTTGGGACAGGGGGGGAACACTGAAGCTTTCTTT
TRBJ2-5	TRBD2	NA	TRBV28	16	CASRGTSGFSYNEQYF	TGTGCCAGCAGGGGGACTAGCGGTTTTTCTTACAATGAGCAGTACTTC
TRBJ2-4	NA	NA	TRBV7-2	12	CASSLVRREQYF	TGTGCCAGCAGCTTAGTCCGGAGGGAGCAGTACTTC
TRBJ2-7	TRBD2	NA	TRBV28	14	CATTSRLAGAEQYF	TGTGCCACAACGTCCCGACTAGCGGGAGCCGAGCAGTACTTC
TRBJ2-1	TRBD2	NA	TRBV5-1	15	CASSVLAGVYNEQFF	TGCGCCAGCAGCGTGCTAGCGGGGGTCTACAATGAGCAGTTCTTC
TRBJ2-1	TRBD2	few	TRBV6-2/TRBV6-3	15	CASSRLAGGFDEQFF	TGTGCCAGCAGTCGACTAGCGGGAGGGTTCGATGAGCAGTTCTTC
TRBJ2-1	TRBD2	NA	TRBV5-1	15	CASSFSSGGSNEQFF	TGCGCCAGCAGCTTTTCTAGCGGGGGGAGCAATGAGCAGTTCTTC
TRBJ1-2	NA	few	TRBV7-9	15	CASSLDGGHTYGYTF	TGTGCCAGCAGCTTAGACGGGGGACATACTTATGGCTACACCTTC
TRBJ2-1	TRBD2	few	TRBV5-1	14	CASESGGSYNEQFF	TGCGCCAGTGAATCGGGGGGCTCCTACAATGAGCAGTTCTTC
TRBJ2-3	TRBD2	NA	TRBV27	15	CASSSIAGGIDTQYF	TGTGCCAGCAGTTCGATCGCGGGAGGTATAGATACGCAGTATTTT
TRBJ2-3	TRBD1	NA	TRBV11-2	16	CASSLLGTGSTDTQYF	TGTGCCAGCAGCTTATTGGGGACAGGGAGCACAGATACGCAGTATTTT
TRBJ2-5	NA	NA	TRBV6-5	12	CASRGPGATQYF	TGTGCCAGCAGAGGACCCGGGGCGACCCAGTACTTC
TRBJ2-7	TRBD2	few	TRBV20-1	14	CSATTSGNRDRKYF	TGCAGTGCTACGACTAGCGGTAATAGAGACAGAAAGTACTTC
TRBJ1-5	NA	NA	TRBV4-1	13	CASSQEYNQPQHF	TGCGCCAGCAGCCAAGAATACAATCAGCCCCAGCATTTT
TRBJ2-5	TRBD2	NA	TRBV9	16	CASSVELAGQQETQYF	TGTGCCAGCAGCGTCGAACTAGCGGGACAACAAGAGACCCAGTACTTC
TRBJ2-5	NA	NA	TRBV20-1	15	CSARITGWRQETQYF	TGCAGTGCTAGAATAACAGGGTGGCGGCAAGAGACCCAGTACTTC
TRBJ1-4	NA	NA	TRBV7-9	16	CASSPSLTEDNEKLFF	TGTGCCAGCAGCCCATCCCTGACAGAAGATAATGAAAAACTGTTTTTT